This passage covers 25 T cell receptor beta chains from one sample sequenced in a study of blood T cell repertoires in COVID-19. Method: immunoSEQ multiplex PCR; TCRdb's copy keeps in-frame clones and lacks some. The data hold approximately 150,000 clones, with over 65% observed a single time. Sequencing input: peripheral blood. Every receptor here comes from a man in his sixties or seventies with acute or convalescent COVID-19.

The V gene is TRBV7-2, the J gene TRBJ2-7; maybe TRBD2 (5 bases). This CDR3 contains 17 residues. The germline gives CDR1 SGHTA, CDR2 FQGNSA. Trimming stripped 2 bases from V and 6 bases from J, with 23 bases between. In nucleotides, the CDR3 is TGTGCCAGCAGCTTATCACCAGGAGGATCCCGCGAGGGCGAGCAGTACTTC. The encoded protein is CASSLSPGGSREGEQYF.

V usage is TRBV28 and J usage is TRBJ2-2; 8 bases align to TRBD2. The CDR3 loop spans 14 amino acids. V shed 8 bases and J 6 bases; nucleotides not matched to a gene: 8. Looked up from germline, CDR1 is MDHEN and CDR2 is SYDVKM. As DNA, the CDR3 is TGTGCCAGCCGAGGGCCCGGGAGGGCCGGGGAGCTGTTTTTT. The encoded protein is CASRGPGRAGELFF.

The sample holds one count of this clone. The gene calls are TRBV20-1 and TRBJ2-3, with TRBD2 identical over 8 bases. Germline V gene lookup returns CDR1 DFQATT and CDR2 SNEGSKA (reference sequence). The CDR3 is 15 residues long. V trimming: 3 bases; J trimming: 0 bases; junction bases outside the gene matches: 5. This CDR3 is CSASRGGASTDTQYF. The DNA of the CDR3 is TGCAGTGCTAGTCGGGGGGGGGCCAGCACAGATACGCAGTATTTT.

This clone was counted once. This rearrangement joins TRBV3-1 (or the pseudogene TRBV3-2) to TRBJ2-3; 12 nucleotides align to TRBD2. The CDR3 is 18 residues long. V trimming: 4 bases; J trimming: 4 bases; junction bases outside the gene matches: 12. The germline CDR1 and CDR2 sequences are LGHDT and YNNKEL (reference sequence). The CDR3 here is CASSPSSGGAHRADTQYF. The CDR3 DNA reads as TGTGCCAGCAGCCCTTCTAGCGGGGGGGCCCATCGGGCAGATACGCAGTATTTT.

The genes are TRBV7-8 and TRBJ1-5, with D unresolved. V gave up 4 bases and J gave up 6 bases, with 7 bases separating them. Germline CDR1 reads SGHVS; CDR2 reads FQNEAQ. This CDR3 region has 12 residues. The CDR3, as DNA: TGTGCCAGCAGCTCCCGGGGTCAGCCCCAGCATTTT. Amino acid sequence: CASSSRGQPQHF.

This clone was picked up a small number of times. The chain couples TRBV5-4 to TRBJ2-2; D may be TRBD1 (7 bases). Trimming took 0 bases from V and 7 from J, leaving 13 bases between them. The CDR3 is made up of 15 amino acids. Germline-derived CDR1 and CDR2 are SGHNT and YYREEE (reference sequence). CDR3 bases: TGTGCCAGCAGCTTGGTCCAGGGGGGTAACGGGGAGCTGTTTTTT. It encodes CASSLVQGGNGELFF.

This clone was detected once. The chain carries TRBV7-8 and TRBJ1-5; D is undetermined. Trimming left V 5 bases short and J 2 bases short, with 25 bases between. The CDR3 length is 19 residues. The germline CDR1 and CDR2 sequences are SGHVS and FQNEAQ. DNA for the CDR3: TGTGCCAGCAGCCCCCGGAACAAGGGAGGGCCTTCTGGCAATCAGCCCCAGCATTTT. Protein: CASSPRNKGGPSGNQPQHF.

The chain has TRBV11-3 and TRBJ2-1; the match to TRBD2 covers 13 bases. The length of the CDR3 is 16 residues. V lost 4 bases to trimming and J lost 8 bases; unmatched junction nucleotides: 8. CDR1 and CDR2 (germline): SGHNT, YENEEA. The CDR3 loop is CASSSIGLAGVDEQFF. CDR3 DNA: TGTGCCAGCAGCTCCATCGGACTAGCGGGAGTCGATGAGCAGTTCTTC.

This clone showed up just once. The V gene is TRBV6-5, the J gene TRBJ1-4; weak D call: TRBD1 (6 bases). Per the germline V gene, CDR1 is MNHEY and CDR2 is SVGAGI. The V end was cut by 6 bases, the J end by 8 bases, with 16 bases between. This CDR3 comprises 14 residues. The CDR3 bases are TGTGCCAGCAGCCTCAGGGGCGCCGGAGAAAAACTGTTTTTT. This codes for CASSLRGAGEKLFF.

This clone came up once. The V gene is TRBV28, the J gene TRBJ1-1, with D unresolved. Germline V lookup: CDR1 MDHEN, CDR2 SYDVKM. The CDR3 extends over 11 amino acids. The germline V and J ends were trimmed by 9 bases and 0 bases, with 5 bases remaining between them. The CDR3 protein is CASFVNTEAFF. The CDR3 coding sequence is TGTGCCAGTTTCGTGAACACTGAAGCTTTCTTT.

This clone was seen only a few times. J is TRBJ1-1 and V is TRBV5-1, with no clear D. The CDR3 is 12 amino acids. Per the germline V gene, CDR1 is SGHRS and CDR2 is YFSETQ. Trimming removed 7 bases from V and 7 bases from J, with 14 bases in between. CDR3 region: CASCGEGGEAFF. DNA for the CDR3: TGCGCCAGCTGCGGGGAGGGTGGTGAAGCTTTCTTT.

The chain links TRBV19 to TRBJ2-2; D remains unclear. This CDR3 comprises 14 residues. V lost 5 bases to trimming and J lost 1 base, with 8 bases between them. Per germline, CDR1 LNHDA and CDR2 SQIVND (reference sequence). The CDR3 DNA is TGTGCCAGTAGTTCCCACAGGAACACCGGGGAGCTGTTTTTT. Protein: CASSSHRNTGELFF. The whole variable domain, remainder taken from reference TRBV19 and TRBJ2-2, is DGGITQSPKYLFRKEGQNVTLSCEQNLNHDAMYWYRQDPGQGLRLIYYSQIVNDFQKGDIAEGYSVSREKKESFPLTVTSAQKNPTAFYLCASSSHRNTGELFFGEGSRLTVL.

The chain links TRBV5-4 to TRBJ1-6; TRBD1 matches 10 bases. The CDR3 is 16 amino acids. V lost 0 bases, J lost 8 bases, and 5 bases stayed unmatched. The germline V gene encodes CDR1 SGHNT and CDR2 YYREEE (reference sequence). The CDR3 loop is CASSLEGDRGYSPLHF. The CDR3 bases are TGTGCCAGCAGCTTGGAGGGGGACAGGGGTTATTCACCCCTCCACTTT. Combining the CDR3 with reference TRBV5-4 and TRBJ1-6 gives the whole variable domain ETGVTQSPTHLIKTRGQQVTLRCSSQSGHNTVSWYQQALGQGPQFIFQYYREEENGRGNFPPRFSGLQFPNYSSELNVNALELDDSALYLCASSLEGDRGYSPLHFGNGTRLTVT.

This clone was seen more than once but under ten times. The V call is TRBV5-1, the J call TRBJ2-3; 9 bases agree with TRBD1. CDR1 and CDR2 (germline): SGHRS, YFSETQ. The CDR3 loop spans 17 amino acids. The V gene end was trimmed by 0 bases and the J gene end by 1 base; junction bases not matched to a gene: 6. The CDR3 DNA reads TGCGCCAGCAGCTTGGCCAGCACAGGGGGCGGCACAGATACGCAGTATTTT. Its protein product is CASSLASTGGGTDTQYF. Full variable domain (outside the CDR3, taken from reference TRBV5-1 and TRBJ2-3): KAGVTQTPRYLIKTRGQQVTLSCSPISGHRSVSWYQQTPGQGLQFLFEYFSETQRNKGNFPGRFSGRQFSNSRSEMNVSTLELGDSALYLCASSLASTGGGTDTQYFGPGTRLTVL.

This chain's CDR3 is CASSQSRQGAYGYTF. CDR3 DNA: TGTGCCAGCAGCCAATCTCGACAGGGGGCCTATGGCTACACCTTC. The rearrangement links TRBV16 to TRBJ1-2, with TRBD1 matching 10 bases. Germline V CDR1 and CDR2: KGHSY, FQNENV. Trimming removed 0 bases from V and 4 bases from J; junction bases left unmatched: 2. The CDR3 has 15 residues. The variable domain in full, with the rest retrieved from reference TRBV16 and TRBJ1-2, is GEEVAQTPKHLVRGEGQKAKLYCAPIKGHSYVFWYQQVLKNEFKFLISFQNENVFDETGMPKERFSAKCLPNSPCSLEIQATKLEDSAVYFCASSQSRQGAYGYTFGSGTRLTVV.

The rearrangement uses TRBV3-1 (or the pseudogene TRBV3-2) and TRBJ2-3; maybe TRBD1 (5 bases). The V gene's germline CDR1 is LGHDT and CDR2 YNNKEL (reference sequence). The ends were cut back, 4 bases at V and 3 bases at J, with 14 bases in the middle. The CDR3 is 15 residues long. CDR3 in DNA: TGTGCCAGCAGCCTAGGGGCCACCACAACAGATACGCAGTATTTT. Translated, it gives CASSLGATTTDTQYF.

The chain employs TRBV5-1 and TRBJ2-3, with 12 bases identical to TRBD1. Trimming cost V 3 bases and J 4 bases; bases outside gene matches: 3. CDR3 length: 15 residues. Germline CDR1 and CDR2: SGHRS and YFSETQ. CDR3 sequence reads: CASSSGQGAADTQYF. The DNA for the CDR3 is TGCGCCAGCAGCTCGGGACAGGGGGCCGCAGATACGCAGTATTTT.

The rearrangement uses TRBV5-4 and TRBJ2-1; 11 bases agree with TRBD2. Germline V gene data show CDR1 as SGHNT and CDR2 as YYREEE (reference sequence). V dropped 5 bases and J dropped 0; count of bases not matched to a gene: 4. CDR3 length: 16 amino acids. The CDR3 DNA is TGTGCCAGCAGGCTAGCGGGGGGACTCTCCTACAATGAGCAGTTCTTC. This translates into CASRLAGGLSYNEQFF.

The chain joins TRBV7-2 to TRBJ1-2; D is possibly TRBD1 (5 bases). The CDR3 consists of 13 residues. Germline V CDR1 and CDR2: SGHTA, FQGNSA. The V gene lost 6 bases and the J gene lost 6 bases, with 14 bases spanning the gap. CDR3 sequence: CASRNGGYHGYTF. The CDR3 DNA reads as TGTGCCAGCAGGAACGGGGGGTACCATGGCTACACCTTC.

This chain links TRBV6-4 with TRBJ1-1; D not resolved. Between the trimmed V and J ends, which lost 6 bases and 7 bases, there was a span of 9 bases. Germline-derived CDR1 and CDR2 are MRHNA and SNTAGT. The CDR3 totals 11 residues. Written as DNA, the CDR3 is TGTGCCAGCAGAGATTCAGGTGAAGCTTTCTTT. Its translation: CASRDSGEAFF.

The genes are TRBV6-5 and TRBJ1-2; perhaps TRBD1 as D (6 bases). The CDR3 is 13 residues long. With 6 bases removed from V and 8 bases from J, the gap between germline ends came to 16 bases. The germline V gene has CDR1 MNHEY and CDR2 SVGAGI. The CDR3 reads CASRPNRVGGYTF. CDR3 in DNA: TGTGCCAGCAGGCCCAACAGGGTAGGAGGCTACACCTTC.

The chain's CDR3 is CASSLVWTGGQETQYF. CDR3 DNA sequence: TGTGCCAGCAGCTTGGTCTGGACAGGGGGCCAAGAGACCCAGTACTTC. This chain links TRBV5-8 with TRBJ2-5; 10 nucleotides line up with TRBD1. From germline, CDR1 is SGHTS and CDR2 YDEGEE. V gave up 0 bases and J gave up 1 base; unmatched junction bases: 3. The CDR3 is made up of 16 amino acids.

This chain joins TRBV14 and TRBJ1-6; TRBD1 matches at 9 bases. The CDR3 has 16 residues. With 4 bases clipped from V and 6 bases from J, the junction kept 7 bases outside the gene matches. CDR1 and CDR2 (germline): SGHDN, FVKESK. CDR3: CASSPDRGLSNSPLHF. DNA for the CDR3: TGTGCCAGCAGCCCGGACAGGGGTCTCAGTAATTCACCCCTCCACTTT.

This chain links TRBV7-8 with TRBJ1-2; TRBD1 might be the D (5 bases). This CDR3 is built from 16 residues. From germline, CDR1 is SGHVS and CDR2 FQNEAQ. The germline V and J ends were trimmed by 2 bases and 4 bases, with 17 bases remaining between them. CDR3 region: CASSLNGGTPLYGYTF. For the CDR3, the DNA is TGTGCCAGCAGCTTAAACGGAGGGACCCCTCTCTATGGCTACACCTTC.

The gene calls are TRBV5-1 and TRBJ2-2; a possible D gene is TRBD1 (5 bases). Germline V lookup: CDR1 SGHRS, CDR2 YFSETQ. Trimming removed 4 bases from V and 4 bases from J, with 14 bases in between. The CDR3 spans 15 residues. The CDR3 sequence is CASSPTGDPTGELFF. The CDR3 DNA follows: TGCGCCAGCAGCCCAACAGGTGACCCCACCGGGGAGCTGTTTTTT.